Listed here is a single T cell receptor (beta chain). Its antigen is unknown. Time point defined: neoterminal ileum biopsy at postoperative endoscopy, about 6 months after surgery. This entry comes from a study of T cell repertoires in ileal Crohn's disease. Study findings and constraints: Endoscopic recurrence occurred in every patient whose clonality exceeded 26.8%.

The method was immunoSEQ multiplex PCR; TCRdb's version includes in-frame clones alone and lacks a portion of them. The sample holds 10,000 to 15,000 clones; approximately 78% are singletons and the top ten take roughly a tenth. Sequencing used ileal tissue. This receptor was identified in an adult with Crohn's disease.

CDR3 in amino acids: CASSVQTSGGRTDTQYF. The CDR3 bases are TGTGCCAGCAGCGTTCAGACTAGCGGGGGACGCACAGATACGCAGTATTTT. The chain recombines TRBV9 with TRBJ2-3; the match to TRBD2 covers 12 bases. The germline V gene has CDR1 SGDLS and CDR2 YYNGEE. The CDR3 loop spans 17 amino acids. V gave up 2 bases and J gave up 1 base; unmatched junction bases: 5.